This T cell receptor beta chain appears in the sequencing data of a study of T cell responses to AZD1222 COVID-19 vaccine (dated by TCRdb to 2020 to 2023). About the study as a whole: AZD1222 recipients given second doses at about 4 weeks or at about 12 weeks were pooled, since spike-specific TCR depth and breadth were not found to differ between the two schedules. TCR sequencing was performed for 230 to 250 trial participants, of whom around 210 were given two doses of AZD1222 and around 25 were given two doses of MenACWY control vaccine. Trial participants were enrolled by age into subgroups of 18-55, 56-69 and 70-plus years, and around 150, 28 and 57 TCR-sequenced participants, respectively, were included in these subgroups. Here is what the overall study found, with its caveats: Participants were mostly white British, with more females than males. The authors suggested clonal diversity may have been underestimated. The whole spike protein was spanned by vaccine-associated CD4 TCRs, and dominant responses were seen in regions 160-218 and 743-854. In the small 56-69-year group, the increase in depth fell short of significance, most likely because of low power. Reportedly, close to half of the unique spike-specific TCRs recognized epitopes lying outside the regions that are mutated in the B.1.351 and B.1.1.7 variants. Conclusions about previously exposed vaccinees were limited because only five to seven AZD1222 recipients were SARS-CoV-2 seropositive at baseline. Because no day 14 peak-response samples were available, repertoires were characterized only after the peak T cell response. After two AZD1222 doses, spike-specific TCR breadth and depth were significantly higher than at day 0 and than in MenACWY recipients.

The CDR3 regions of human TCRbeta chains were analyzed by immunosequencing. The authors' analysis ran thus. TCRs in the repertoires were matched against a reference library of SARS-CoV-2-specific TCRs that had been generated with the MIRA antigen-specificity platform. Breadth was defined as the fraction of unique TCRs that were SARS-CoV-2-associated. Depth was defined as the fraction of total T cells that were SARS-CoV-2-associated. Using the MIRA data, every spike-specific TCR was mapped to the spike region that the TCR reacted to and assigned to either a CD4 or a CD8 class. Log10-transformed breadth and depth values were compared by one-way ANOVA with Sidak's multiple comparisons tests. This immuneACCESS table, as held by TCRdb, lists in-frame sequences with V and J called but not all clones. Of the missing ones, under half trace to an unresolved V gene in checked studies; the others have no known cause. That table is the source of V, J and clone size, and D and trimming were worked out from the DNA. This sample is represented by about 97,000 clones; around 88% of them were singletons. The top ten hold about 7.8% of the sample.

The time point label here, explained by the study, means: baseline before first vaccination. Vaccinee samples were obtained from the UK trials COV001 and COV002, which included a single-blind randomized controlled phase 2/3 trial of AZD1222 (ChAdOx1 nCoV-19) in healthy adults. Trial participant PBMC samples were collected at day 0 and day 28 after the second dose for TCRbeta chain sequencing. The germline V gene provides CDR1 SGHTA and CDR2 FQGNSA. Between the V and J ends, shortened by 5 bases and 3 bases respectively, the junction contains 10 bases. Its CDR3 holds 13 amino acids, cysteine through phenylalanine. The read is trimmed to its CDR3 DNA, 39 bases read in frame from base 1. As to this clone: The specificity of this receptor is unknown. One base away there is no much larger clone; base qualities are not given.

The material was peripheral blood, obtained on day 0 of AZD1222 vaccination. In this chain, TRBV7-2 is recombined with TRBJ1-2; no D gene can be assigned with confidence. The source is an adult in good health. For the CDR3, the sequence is CASSAAIDYGYTF. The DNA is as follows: TGTGCCAGCAGCGCCGCTATTGACTATGGCTACACCTTC.